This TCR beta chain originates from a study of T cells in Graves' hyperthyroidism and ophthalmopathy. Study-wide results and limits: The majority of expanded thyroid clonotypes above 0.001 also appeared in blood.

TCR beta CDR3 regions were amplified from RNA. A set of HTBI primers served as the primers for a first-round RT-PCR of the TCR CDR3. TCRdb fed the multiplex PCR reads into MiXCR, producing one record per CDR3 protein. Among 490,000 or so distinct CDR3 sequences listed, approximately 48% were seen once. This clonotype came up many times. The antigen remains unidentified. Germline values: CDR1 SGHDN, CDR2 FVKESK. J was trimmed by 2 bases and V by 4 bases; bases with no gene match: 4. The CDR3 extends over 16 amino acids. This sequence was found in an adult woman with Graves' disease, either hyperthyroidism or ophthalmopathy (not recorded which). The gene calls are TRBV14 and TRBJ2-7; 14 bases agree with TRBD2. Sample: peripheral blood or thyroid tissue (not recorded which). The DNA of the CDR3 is TGTGCCAGCAGCCCGTCGGGACTAGCGGGAGCCTACGAGCAGTACTTC. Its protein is CASSPSGLAGAYEQYF.